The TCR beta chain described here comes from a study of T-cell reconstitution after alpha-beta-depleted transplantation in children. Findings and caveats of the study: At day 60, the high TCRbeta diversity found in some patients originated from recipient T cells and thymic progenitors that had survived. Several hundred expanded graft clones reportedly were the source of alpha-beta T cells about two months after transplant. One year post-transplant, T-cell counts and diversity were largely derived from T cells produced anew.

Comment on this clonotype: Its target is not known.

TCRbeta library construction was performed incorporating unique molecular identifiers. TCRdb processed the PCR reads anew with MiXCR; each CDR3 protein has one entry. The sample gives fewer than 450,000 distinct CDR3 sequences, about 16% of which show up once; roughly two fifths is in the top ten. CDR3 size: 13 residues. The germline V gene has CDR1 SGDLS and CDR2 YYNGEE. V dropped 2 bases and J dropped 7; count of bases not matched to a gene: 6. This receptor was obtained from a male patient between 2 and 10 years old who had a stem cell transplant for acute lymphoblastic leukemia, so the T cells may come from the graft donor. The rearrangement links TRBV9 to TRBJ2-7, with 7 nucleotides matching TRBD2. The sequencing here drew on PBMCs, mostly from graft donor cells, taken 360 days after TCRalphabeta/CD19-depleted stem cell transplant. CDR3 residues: CASSVQPGLEQYF. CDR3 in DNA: TGTGCCAGCAGCGTCCAGCCGGGACTAGAGCAGTACTTC.